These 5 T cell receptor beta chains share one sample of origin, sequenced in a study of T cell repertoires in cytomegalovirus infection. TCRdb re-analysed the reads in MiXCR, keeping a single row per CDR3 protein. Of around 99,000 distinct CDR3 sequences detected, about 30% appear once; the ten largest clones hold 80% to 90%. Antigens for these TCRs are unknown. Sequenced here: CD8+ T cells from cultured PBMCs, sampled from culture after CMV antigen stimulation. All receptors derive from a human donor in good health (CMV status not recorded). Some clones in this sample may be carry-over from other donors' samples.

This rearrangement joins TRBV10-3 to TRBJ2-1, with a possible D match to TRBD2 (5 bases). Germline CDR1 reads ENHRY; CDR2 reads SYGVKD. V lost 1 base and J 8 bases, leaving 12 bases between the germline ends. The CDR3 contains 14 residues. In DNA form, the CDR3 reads TGTGCCATCAGTGAGTGGACGGAGGCGGATGAGCAGTTCTTC. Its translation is CAISEWTEADEQFF.

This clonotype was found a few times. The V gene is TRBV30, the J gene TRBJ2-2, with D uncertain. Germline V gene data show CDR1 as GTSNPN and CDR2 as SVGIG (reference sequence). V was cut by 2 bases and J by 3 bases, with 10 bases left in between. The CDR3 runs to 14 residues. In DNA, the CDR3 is TGTGCCTGGAGTCCCTTCACCTACACCGGGGAGCTGTTTTTT. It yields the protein CAWSPFTYTGELFF.

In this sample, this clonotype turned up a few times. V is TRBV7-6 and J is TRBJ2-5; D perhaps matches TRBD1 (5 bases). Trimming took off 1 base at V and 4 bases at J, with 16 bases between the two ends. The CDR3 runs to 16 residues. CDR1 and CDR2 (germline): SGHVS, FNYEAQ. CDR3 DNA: TGTGCCAGCAGCTTAGTCGGCAGCGAAAGGGGAGAGACCCAGTACTTC. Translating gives CASSLVGSERGETQYF. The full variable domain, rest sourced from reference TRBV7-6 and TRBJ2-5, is GAGVSQSPRYKVTKRGQDVALRCDPISGHVSLYWYRQALGQGPEFLTYFNYEAQQDKSGLPNDRFSAERPEGSISTLTIQRTEQRDSAMYRCASSLVGSERGETQYFGPGTRLLVL.

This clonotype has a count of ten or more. The CDR3 here is CASSPGTGPLSGNTIYF. CDR3 nucleotides: TGTGCCAGCAGTCCGGGGACGGGACCCCTCTCTGGAAACACCATATATTTT. The chain recombines TRBV28 with TRBJ1-3, with D possibly TRBD1 on 5 matching bases. The germline V gene encodes CDR1 MDHEN and CDR2 SYDVKM. The CDR3 spans 17 residues. Trimming pared 5 bases from V and 0 bases from J, leaving 17 bases between.

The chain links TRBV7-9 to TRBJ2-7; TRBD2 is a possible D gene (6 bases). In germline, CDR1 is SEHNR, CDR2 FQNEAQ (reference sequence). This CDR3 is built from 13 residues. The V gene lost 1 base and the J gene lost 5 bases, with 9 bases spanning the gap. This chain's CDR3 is CASSLGAGNEQYF. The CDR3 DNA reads TGTGCCAGCAGCTTAGGGGCGGGAAACGAGCAGTACTTC.